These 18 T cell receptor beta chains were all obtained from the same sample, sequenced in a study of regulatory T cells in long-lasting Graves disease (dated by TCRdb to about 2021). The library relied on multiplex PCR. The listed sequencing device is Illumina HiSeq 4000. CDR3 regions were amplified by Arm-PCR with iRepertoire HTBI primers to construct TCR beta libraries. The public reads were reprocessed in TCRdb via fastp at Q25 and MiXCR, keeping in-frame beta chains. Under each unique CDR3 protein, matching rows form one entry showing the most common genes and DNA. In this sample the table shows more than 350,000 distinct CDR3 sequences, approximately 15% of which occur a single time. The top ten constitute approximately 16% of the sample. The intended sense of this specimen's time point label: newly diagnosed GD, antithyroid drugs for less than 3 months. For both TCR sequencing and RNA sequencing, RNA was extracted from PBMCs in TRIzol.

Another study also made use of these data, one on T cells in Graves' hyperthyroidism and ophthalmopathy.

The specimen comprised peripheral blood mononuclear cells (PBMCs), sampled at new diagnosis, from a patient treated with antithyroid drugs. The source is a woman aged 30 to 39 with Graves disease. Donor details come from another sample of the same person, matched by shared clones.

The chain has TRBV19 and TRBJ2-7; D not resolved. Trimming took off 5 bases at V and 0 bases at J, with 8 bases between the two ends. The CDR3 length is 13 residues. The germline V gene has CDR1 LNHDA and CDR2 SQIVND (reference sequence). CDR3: CASSDQSSYEQYF. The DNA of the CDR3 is TGTGCCAGTAGTGACCAAAGCTCCTACGAGCAGTACTTC. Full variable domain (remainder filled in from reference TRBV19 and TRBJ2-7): DGGITQSPKYLFRKEGQNVTLSCEQNLNHDAMYWYRQDPGQGLRLIYYSQIVNDFQKGDIAEGYSVSREKKESFPLTVTSAQKNPTAFYLCASSDQSSYEQYFGPGTRLTVT.

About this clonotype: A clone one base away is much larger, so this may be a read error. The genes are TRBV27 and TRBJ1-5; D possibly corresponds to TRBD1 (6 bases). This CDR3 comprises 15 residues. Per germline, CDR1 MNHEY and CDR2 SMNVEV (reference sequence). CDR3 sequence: CACSLSGQINQPQHF. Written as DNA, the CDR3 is TGTGCCTGCAGTTTATCAGGACAGATCAATCAGCCCCAGCATTTT.

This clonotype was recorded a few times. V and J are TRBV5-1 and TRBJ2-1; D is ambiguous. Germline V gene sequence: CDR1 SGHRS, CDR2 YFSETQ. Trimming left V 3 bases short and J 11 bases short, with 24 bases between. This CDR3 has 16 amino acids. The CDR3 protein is CASSSDWNTMSTQQFF. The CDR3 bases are TGCGCCAGCAGCTCCGACTGGAATACAATGAGCACTCAGCAGTTCTTC.

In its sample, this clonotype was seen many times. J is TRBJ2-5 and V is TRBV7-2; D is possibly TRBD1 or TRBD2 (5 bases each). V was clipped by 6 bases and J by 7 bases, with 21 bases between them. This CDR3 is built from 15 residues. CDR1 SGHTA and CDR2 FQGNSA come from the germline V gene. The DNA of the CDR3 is TGTGCCAGCAGACATGGGACGGGACGTCCGGGGACCCAGTACTTC. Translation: CASRHGTGRPGTQYF. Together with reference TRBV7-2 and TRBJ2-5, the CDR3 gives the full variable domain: GAGVSQSPSNKVTEKGKDVELRCDPISGHTALYWYRQSLGQGLEFLIYFQGNSAPDKSGLPSDRFSAERTGGSVSTLTIQRTQQEDSAVYLCASRHGTGRPGTQYFGPGTRLLVL.

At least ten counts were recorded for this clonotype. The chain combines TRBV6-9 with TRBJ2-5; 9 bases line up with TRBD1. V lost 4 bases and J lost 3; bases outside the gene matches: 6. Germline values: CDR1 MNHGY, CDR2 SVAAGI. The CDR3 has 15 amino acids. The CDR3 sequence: CASSFLRDREETQYF. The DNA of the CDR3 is TGTGCCAGCAGTTTTCTCCGGGACAGGGAAGAGACCCAGTACTTC.

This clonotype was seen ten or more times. The CDR3, as DNA: TGTGCCAGCAGTCCTCGTAACCTGCAAGAGACCCAGTACTTC. Residues: CASSPRNLQETQYF. This chain uses TRBV12-3 or TRBV12-4 with TRBJ2-5, with no clear D. V lost 5 bases and J 2 bases, leaving 12 bases between the germline ends. The CDR3 contains 14 residues.

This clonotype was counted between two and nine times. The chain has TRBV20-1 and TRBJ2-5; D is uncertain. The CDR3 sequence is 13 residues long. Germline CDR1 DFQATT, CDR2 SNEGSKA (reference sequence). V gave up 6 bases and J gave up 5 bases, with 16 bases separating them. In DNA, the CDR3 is TGCAGTGCGCCGATAGGCAGTCGTGAGACCCAGTACTTC. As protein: CSAPIGSRETQYF.

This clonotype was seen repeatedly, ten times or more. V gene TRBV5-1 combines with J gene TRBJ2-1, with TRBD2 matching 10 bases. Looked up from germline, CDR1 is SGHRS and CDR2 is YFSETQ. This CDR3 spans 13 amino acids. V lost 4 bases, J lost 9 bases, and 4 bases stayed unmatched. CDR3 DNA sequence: TGCGCCAGCAGCGGGACTAGCGATGGTGAGCAGTTCTTC. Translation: CASSGTSDGEQFF.

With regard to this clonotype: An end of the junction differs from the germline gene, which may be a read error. CDR3 nucleotide sequence: TGTGCCAGCAGCTCAGACACCAACCCCTGGCAGCCCCAGCGTTTT. Encoded protein: CASSSDTNPWQPQRF. The chain links TRBV11-2 to TRBJ1-5; D uncertain. Germline V gene sequence: CDR1 SGHAT, CDR2 FQNNGV. The CDR3 totals 15 residues.

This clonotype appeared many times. The CDR3 DNA reads TGTGCCAGCAGGCGACAGGGGGTAGGGACAGATACGCAGTATTTT. It yields the protein CASRRQGVGTDTQYF. The chain recombines TRBV12-3 or TRBV12-4 with TRBJ2-3, with 9 bases lining up with TRBD1. The CDR3 spans 15 residues. V dropped 6 bases and J dropped 3; count of bases not matched to a gene: 7.

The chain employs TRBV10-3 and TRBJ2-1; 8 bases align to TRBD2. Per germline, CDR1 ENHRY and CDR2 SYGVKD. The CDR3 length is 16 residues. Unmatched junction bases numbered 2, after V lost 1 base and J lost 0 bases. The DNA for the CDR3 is TGTGCCATCAGTGAGTTAGCGGGGATCTCCTACAATGAGCAGTTCTTC. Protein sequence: CAISELAGISYNEQFF.

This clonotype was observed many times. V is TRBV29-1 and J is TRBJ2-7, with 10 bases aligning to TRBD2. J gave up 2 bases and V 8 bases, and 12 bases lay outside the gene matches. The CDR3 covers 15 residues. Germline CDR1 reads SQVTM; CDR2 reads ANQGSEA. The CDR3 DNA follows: TGCAGCCCGGGACTAGCGCTTTATAGTACCTACGAGCAGTACTTC. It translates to CSPGLALYSTYEQYF.

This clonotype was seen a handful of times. The CDR3: CAWNGGRGPETQYF. In nucleotides, the CDR3 is TGTGCCTGGAATGGCGGGAGAGGGCCAGAGACCCAGTACTTC. This chain links TRBV30 with TRBJ2-5; 7 bases map to TRBD2. This CDR3 contains 14 residues. The V gene's germline CDR1 is GTSNPN and CDR2 SVGIG (reference sequence). V lost 4 bases and J lost 4; bases outside the gene matches: 9.

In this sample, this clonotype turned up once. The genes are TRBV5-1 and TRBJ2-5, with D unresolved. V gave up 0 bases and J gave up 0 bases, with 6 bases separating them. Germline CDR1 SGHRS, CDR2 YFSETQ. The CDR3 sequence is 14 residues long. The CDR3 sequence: CASSLDDDQETQYF. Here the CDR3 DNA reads TGCGCCAGCAGCTTGGATGATGACCAAGAGACCCAGTACTTC.

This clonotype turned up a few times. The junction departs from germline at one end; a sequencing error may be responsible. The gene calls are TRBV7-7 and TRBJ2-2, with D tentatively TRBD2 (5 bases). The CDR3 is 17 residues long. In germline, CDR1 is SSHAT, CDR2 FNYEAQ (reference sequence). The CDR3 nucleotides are TGTGCTAGCAGCCCCCCGCGCGGGCAGCCGAACACCGGGGAGCTGTTTTTT. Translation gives CASSPPRGQPNTGELFF.

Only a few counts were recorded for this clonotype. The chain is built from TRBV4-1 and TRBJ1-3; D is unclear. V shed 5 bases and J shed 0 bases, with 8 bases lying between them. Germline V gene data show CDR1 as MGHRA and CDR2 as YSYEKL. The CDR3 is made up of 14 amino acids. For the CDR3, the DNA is TGCGCCAGCAGCTCGCAGTACTCTGGAAACACCATATATTTT. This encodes CASSSQYSGNTIYF.

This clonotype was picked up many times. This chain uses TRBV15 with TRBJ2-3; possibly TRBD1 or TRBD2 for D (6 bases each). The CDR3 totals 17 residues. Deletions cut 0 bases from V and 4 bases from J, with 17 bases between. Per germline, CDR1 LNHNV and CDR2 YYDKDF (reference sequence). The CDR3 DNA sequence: TGTGCCACCAGCAGAGAAAGGGGGGATGGGGCGTCAGATACGCAGTATTTT. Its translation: CATSRERGDGASDTQYF.

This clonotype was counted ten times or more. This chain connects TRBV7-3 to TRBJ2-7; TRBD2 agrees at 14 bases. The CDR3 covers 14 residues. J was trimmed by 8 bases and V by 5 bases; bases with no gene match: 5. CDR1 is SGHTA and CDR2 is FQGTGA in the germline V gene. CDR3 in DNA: TGTGCCAGCAGCCAGGGGACTAGCGGGAGCAAGCAGTACTTC. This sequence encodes CASSQGTSGSKQYF.